These T cell receptor beta chains were read from a single sample in a study of early T cells in non-severe SARS-CoV-2 infection. TCRdb re-derived calls from the 5' RACE reads in MiXCR, one entry per CDR3 protein. The repertoire holds about 89,000 distinct CDR3 sequences, approximately 15% seen once, with approximately 0.62% in the top ten. Sequenced material: whole blood. All receptors derive from an adult who was a healthcare worker with PCR-confirmed SARS-CoV-2 infection or an uninfected control (not recorded which). The CDR3 runs from the conserved cysteine through the conserved F or W. D genes are given only for firm matches. Clone size, where shown, is once, few, many, or a class for clones that have expanded.

D gene	V gene	J gene	CDR3 length	clone size	CDR3 DNA	CDR3 protein
NA	TRBV24-1	TRBJ2-1	14	many	TGTGCCACCGCCGTGACAGGACAAAACAATGAGCAGTTCTTC	CATAVTGQNNEQFF
TRBD2	TRBV24-1	TRBJ2-3	18	NA	TGTGCCACCAGTGATTTATCTAGCGGGGGGGCCATCACAGATACGCAGTATTTT	CATSDLSSGGAITDTQYF
NA	TRBV19	TRBJ1-2	14	NA	TGTGCCAGTAGTCGCGGAAAAACTAACTATGGCTACACCTTC	CASSRGKTNYGYTF
NA	TRBV9	TRBJ2-2	12	many	TGTGCCAGCAGCGTTACGACCGGGGAGCTGTTTTTT	CASSVTTGELFF
NA	TRBV29-1	TRBJ1-2	12	NA	TGCAGCGTCTCGGCACAGGAGGATGGCTACACCTTC	CSVSAQEDGYTF
TRBD1	TRBV5-1	TRBJ1-2	16	NA	TGCGCCAGCAGCTTGACCGACTCAGGGGGAAGCTATGGCTACACCTTC	CASSLTDSGGSYGYTF
NA	TRBV5-1	TRBJ2-1	13	NA	TGCGCCAGCAGCTCCGGGATGGTCGATGAGCAGTTCTTC	CASSSGMVDEQFF
NA	TRBV29-1	TRBJ2-3	14	NA	TGCAGCGTTGCGAACTTACTGGGCACAGATACGCAGTATTTT	CSVANLLGTDTQYF
NA	TRBV12-5	TRBJ2-3	14	NA	TGTGCTAGTGGTTTGGGGACAGTCACAGATACGCAGTATTTT	CASGLGTVTDTQYF
NA	TRBV12-3/TRBV12-4	TRBJ2-3	12	few	TGTGCCAGCAGTTTAGCGCTAGATACGCAGTATTTT	CASSLALDTQYF
TRBD1	TRBV7-3	TRBJ2-5	15	few	TGTGCCAGCAGCTTCGGGACAGCCCGACAAGAGACCCAGTACTTC	CASSFGTARQETQYF
NA	TRBV11-2	TRBJ1-3	13	few	TGTGCCAGCAGGAGGACCTCTGGAAACACCATATATTTT	CASRRTSGNTIYF
NA	TRBV30	TRBJ1-4	16	few	TGTGCCTGGCGTCCTGACAGCTCCTCAACTAATGAAAAACTGTTTTTT	CAWRPDSSSTNEKLFF
TRBD1	TRBV20-1	TRBJ1-1	14	NA	TGCAGTGCCCAGGGGGCCGGACCGAACACTGAAGCTTTCTTT	CSAQGAGPNTEAFF
NA	TRBV28	TRBJ1-5	14	NA	TGTGCCAGCAGCCCCCCAACTTTCAATCAGCCCCAGCATTTT	CASSPPTFNQPQHF
NA	TRBV7-2	TRBJ2-1	15	NA	TGTGCCAGCAGCGCCCGGGACGTGGGGGGCAATGAGCAGTTCTTC	CASSARDVGGNEQFF
NA	TRBV5-6	TRBJ2-5	15	few	TGTGCCAGCAGCTTGGCCATCACGTACCAAGAGACCCAGTACTTC	CASSLAITYQETQYF
NA	TRBV15	TRBJ1-1	11	NA	TGTGCCACCAGCAGGTCGTACGAGGCTTTCTTT	CATSRSYEAFF
NA	TRBV5-1	TRBJ2-3	14	NA	TGCGCCAGCAGAGGATTTACTAGCACAGATACGCAGTATTTT	CASRGFTSTDTQYF
NA	TRBV6-5	TRBJ2-1	13	NA	TGTGCCAAACATGGCGGCGAGGCTCCTGAGCAGTTCTTC	CAKHGGEAPEQFF
NA	TRBV2	TRBJ2-5	12	NA	TGTGCCAGCAGTGAGCCGGTGGAGACCCAGTACTTC	CASSEPVETQYF
NA	TRBV12-3/TRBV12-4	TRBJ2-3	14	NA	TGTGCCAGCAGCCATCATGCTAGCACAGATACGCAGTATTTT	CASSHHASTDTQYF
NA	TRBV24-1	TRBJ2-5	15	NA	TGTGCCACCAGTGATCCGACAGGCCACCAAGAGACCCAGTGCTTC	CATSDPTGHQETQCF
NA	TRBV12-3/TRBV12-4	TRBJ1-2	12	few	TGTGCCAGCAGTCCACGGGACAAGGGCTACACCTTC	CASSPRDKGYTF
NA	TRBV28	TRBJ1-2	14	few	TGTGCCAGCAGTCCCTCCACGGGGTGGTATGGCTACACCTTC	CASSPSTGWYGYTF
TRBD1	TRBV12-3/TRBV12-4	TRBJ2-1	15	NA	TGTGCCAGCAGTGTACAGGGGGTTCCCTACTATGAGCAGTTCTTC	CASSVQGVPYYEQFF
NA	TRBV10-3	TRBJ1-5	17	NA	TGTGCCATCAGCGAACACGACGGATTAAGGGGCAATCAGCCCCAGCATTTT	CAISEHDGLRGNQPQHF
NA	TRBV5-5	TRBJ1-1	15	many	TGTGCCAGCAGCTTGGTAAGGACGGTGAACACTGAAGCTTTCTTT	CASSLVRTVNTEAFF
NA	TRBV11-2	TRBJ2-3	17	NA	TGTGCCAGCAGCTTAGAGGGGGTGCCTCTTAGCACAGATACGCAGTATTTT	CASSLEGVPLSTDTQYF
NA	TRBV2	TRBJ1-4	14	NA	TGTGCCAGCAGTGACCGGGGCCGGAGTGAAAAACTGTTTTTT	CASSDRGRSEKLFF
TRBD1	TRBV27	TRBJ2-1	14	few	TGTGCCAGCAGTTTAAGGGGACAGGGTAATGAGCAGTTCTTC	CASSLRGQGNEQFF
NA	TRBV7-3	TRBJ2-1	12	NA	TGTGCCAGCAGCTTAAGGCGGGGAGAGCAGTTCTTC	CASSLRRGEQFF
NA	TRBV5-1	TRBJ2-5	15	NA	TGCGCCAGCAGCTTGGGGGCCAGGGAAGGGGAGACCCAGTACTTC	CASSLGAREGETQYF
TRBD1	TRBV20-1	TRBJ1-3	15	many	TGCAGTGCTCAAGGGGACAGGGGAACAAGAAACACCATATATTTT	CSAQGDRGTRNTIYF
TRBD1	TRBV6-5	TRBJ1-2	12	NA	TGTGCCACCTTCGACAGGGCCCGCGGCTACACCTTC	CATFDRARGYTF
TRBD1	TRBV29-1	TRBJ1-1	15	many	TGCAGCGTCCGTCGCAACAGGGGGCAGAACACTGAAGCTTTCTTT	CSVRRNRGQNTEAFF
NA	TRBV6-5	TRBJ1-3	14	NA	TGTGCCAGCAGTTATCGGTCGCCGCGGGACACCATATATTTT	CASSYRSPRDTIYF
TRBD1	TRBV9	TRBJ1-3	16	NA	TGTGCCAGCAGCGCGGGGACAGCCATTTATGGAAACACCATATATTTT	CASSAGTAIYGNTIYF
TRBD1	TRBV20-1	TRBJ2-4	15	NA	TGCAGTGCTGACGGGGCCGCAGGGGGCGAAAACATTCAGTACTTC	CSADGAAGGENIQYF
NA	TRBV5-1	TRBJ2-5	16	NA	TGCGCCAGCAGCTTGGCAGACCGACCCCGGAGGGAGACCCAGTACTTC	CASSLADRPRRETQYF
NA	TRBV4-1	TRBJ1-6	15	few	TGCGCCAGCAGCCAAGGGGACGGTCGGAATTCACCCCTCCACTTT	CASSQGDGRNSPLHF
TRBD2	TRBV6-6	TRBJ2-2	16	NA	TGTGCCAGCAGTTACCCCGCGGGGGCGAACACCGGGGAGCTGTTTTTT	CASSYPAGANTGELFF
NA	TRBV5-1	TRBJ2-1	15	few	TGCGCCAGCAGCGCGACCGGGGTCGGGGGAAATGAGCAGTTCTTC	CASSATGVGGNEQFF
NA	TRBV11-2	TRBJ2-3	14	few	TGTGCCAGCAGCTTACGGACCAACCAAGATACGCAGTATTTT	CASSLRTNQDTQYF
NA	TRBV19	TRBJ1-2	14	many	TGTGCCAGTAGTTACCGGGACTTTATCTATGGCTACACCTTC	CASSYRDFIYGYTF
NA	TRBV5-5	TRBJ2-5	15	once	TGTGCCAGCAGCTTGGTTGGGGGCCCTCAAGAGACCCAGTACTTC	CASSLVGGPQETQYF
NA	TRBV7-2	TRBJ2-2	16	few	TGTGCCAGCAGCTTAGTAGGAGGGTGGAACACCGGGGAGCTGTTTTTT	CASSLVGGWNTGELFF
NA	TRBV3-1	TRBJ2-5	17	NA	TGTGCCAGCAGCCAAGGACAAGGGACACCGTACCAAGAGACCCAGTACTTC	CASSQGQGTPYQETQYF